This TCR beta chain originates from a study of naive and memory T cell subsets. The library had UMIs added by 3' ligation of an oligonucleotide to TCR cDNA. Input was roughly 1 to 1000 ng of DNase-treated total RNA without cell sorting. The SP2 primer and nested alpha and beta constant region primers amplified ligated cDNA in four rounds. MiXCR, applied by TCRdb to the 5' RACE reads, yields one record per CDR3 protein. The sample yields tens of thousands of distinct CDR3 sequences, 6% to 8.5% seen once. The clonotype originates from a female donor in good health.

The CDR3 reads CASSRKWVDRGEQYF. CDR3 DNA sequence: TGTGCCAGCAGTAGGAAATGGGTCGACCGGGGCGAGCAGTACTTC. The rearrangement uses TRBV6-5 and TRBJ2-7; possible D gene TRBD2, 5 bases. V shed 5 bases and J shed 6 bases, with 20 bases lying between them. The CDR3 loop spans 15 amino acids. Per the germline V gene, CDR1 is MNHEY and CDR2 is SVGAGI.